This T cell receptor (beta chain) appears in the sequencing data of a study of blood T cell repertoires in COVID-19. As for the study in general: COVID-19 samples collected from the United States, Italy and Spain covered acute and convalescent phases.

The V gene lost 6 bases and the J gene lost 7 bases, with 12 bases spanning the gap. In germline, CDR1 is MDHEN, CDR2 SYDVKM. CDR3 length: 12 residues. Clones were sequenced by immunoSEQ multiplex PCR, and TCRdb holds only the in-frame ones, with some missing. The table includes 140,000 to 150,000 clones, more than 75% detected once. The sample taken for sequencing was peripheral blood. The sequence was obtained from a human donor in a cohort sampled during active COVID-19. The rearrangement uses TRBV28 and TRBJ1-2, with a weak D call TRBD1 (6 bases). This CDR3 reads CASRQGSGGYTF. Here the CDR3 DNA reads TGTGCCAGCAGGCAGGGGTCGGGTGGCTACACCTTC.